The next 6 T cell receptor beta chains were all read from a single sample in a study of Ad26.COV2.S vaccination and SARS-CoV-2 variants (dated by TCRdb to about 2021). Libraries were prepared through the immunoSEQ multiplex PCR assay. Drawn from immuneACCESS, this table holds only the in-frame rearrangements with V and J called that TCRdb kept. Clones are partly lost; checked studies trace under half to an unresolved V gene and leave the rest unexplained. Across this sample there are some 640,000 clones, with more than 70% seen only once. The ten biggest clones cover nearly 1.5% of the sample. The treatment or condition label corresponds to: roughly 18 received Ad26.COV2.S at low or high dose, single or two shots; a few received placebo; per-sample allocation not given. For vaccine and placebo recipients, the sequenced repertoires came from samples collected on day 63 after the first injection.

Material: peripheral blood, obtained in a trial of Ad26.COV2.S vaccine versus placebo. These receptors were collected from a person between 18 and 60 years old who received the Ad26.COV2.S COVID-19 vaccine or a placebo.

Concerning this clone: Within the sample, other DNA sequences also encode this same CDR3. V usage is TRBV11-2 and J usage is TRBJ2-7; 10 bases map to TRBD2. The CDR3 length is 14 residues. Germline V CDR1 and CDR2: SGHAT, FQNNGV. V was clipped by 1 base and J by 3 bases; unmatched bases: 0. DNA for the CDR3: TGTGCCAGCAGCTTAGGACTAGCGGGCTACGAGCAGTACTTC. It specifies CASSLGLAGYEQYF.

This chain's CDR3 is CASSFYEQYF. The CDR3 DNA follows: TGTGCCAGCTCCTTCTACGAGCAGTACTTC. The rearrangement uses TRBV2 and TRBJ2-7; D remains unclear. With 8 bases removed from V and 3 bases from J, the gap between germline ends came to 5 bases. Germline values: CDR1 SNHLY, CDR2 FYNNEI. This CDR3 spans 10 amino acids.

The rearrangement links TRBV6-5 to TRBJ1-2; D is uncertain. This CDR3 contains 15 residues. Trimming left V 6 bases short and J 6 bases short, with 20 bases between. Germline-derived CDR1 and CDR2 are MNHEY and SVGAGI. CDR3 coding DNA: TGTGCCAGCAGCCCCAAGTCGGTGGGCGGGGATGGCTACACCTTC. Translated: CASSPKSVGGDGYTF.

V gene TRBV30 combines with J gene TRBJ1-5, with unresolved D. V gave up 2 bases and J gave up 2 bases, with 13 bases separating them. CDR1 GTSNPN and CDR2 SVGIG come from the germline V gene (reference sequence). The CDR3 consists of 15 residues. CDR3 coding DNA: TGTGCCTGGAGTTACTCCGATTGGGGCAATCAGCCCCAGCATTTT. Its translation is CAWSYSDWGNQPQHF. The whole variable domain, filled in from reference TRBV30 and TRBJ1-5, reads SQTIHQWPATLVQPVGSPLSLECTVEGTSNPNLYWYRQAAGRGLQLLFYSVGIGQISSEVPQNLSASRPQDRQFILSSKKLLLSDSGFYLCAWSYSDWGNQPQHFGDGTRLSIL.

The chain is built from TRBV5-4 and TRBJ2-3; 7 bases map to TRBD2. This CDR3 has 17 residues. Germline V lookup: CDR1 SGHNT, CDR2 YYREEE (reference sequence). J lost 1 base, V lost 4 bases, and 12 bases had no gene match. Here the CDR3 reads CASSRGVAGDGTDTQYF. The CDR3 coding sequence is TGTGCCAGCAGCCGAGGTGTGGCGGGAGATGGCACAGATACGCAGTATTTT.

This sequence joins TRBV24-1 and TRBJ1-5; possibly TRBD1 for D (6 bases). V was cut by 2 bases and J by 13 bases, with 11 bases left in between. The germline CDR1 and CDR2 sequences are KGHDR and SFDVKD. This CDR3 has 12 amino acids. CDR3 DNA sequence: TGTGCCACCAGTGATTCTAGACAGGTGCAGCATTTT. It is translated as CATSDSRQVQHF.